The sequence of this TCR beta chain was determined in a study of spatial heterogeneity in lung cancer. About the research overall: Consistently, beta-chain sequences turned up in larger numbers than alpha-chain sequences did.

General observations from the study: Tumoral mutation counts were tracked by counts of expanded intratumoral alpha and beta TCRs.

Time point indicated: sample taken at primary tumor resection. The donor population consisted of approximately 79 patients with untreated, early-stage non-small cell lung cancer. Whole RNA from tumor, nontumor lung or frozen PBMC was sequenced unsorted. TCRdb processed the 5' RACE reads anew with MiXCR; each CDR3 protein has one entry. The sample lists 2,900 or so distinct CDR3 sequences; 15% to 17% were seen once. Notes on this clonotype: Its matching antigen is unknown.

The sequences come from lung tumor tissue, collected at surgery. This receptor was identified in a female donor with early-stage non-small cell lung cancer.

The CDR3 sequence: CASSFTSGGELFF. CDR3 bases: TGTGCCAGCAGCTTCACTTCTGGCGGGGAGCTGTTTTTT. The chain is built from TRBV7-9 and TRBJ2-2, with D hard to call. Germline V gene sequence: CDR1 SEHNR, CDR2 FQNEAQ (reference sequence). V dropped 3 bases and J dropped 7 bases, with 9 bases sitting between them. This CDR3 has 13 amino acids. The whole variable domain, remainder taken from reference TRBV7-9 and TRBJ2-2, is DTGVSQNPRHKITKRGQNVTFRCDPISEHNRLYWYRQTLGQGPEFLTYFQNEAQLEKSRLLSDRFSAERPKGSFSTLEIQRTEQGDSAMYLCASSFTSGGELFFGEGSRLTVL.